These 3 T cell receptor beta chains were sequenced from one sample in a study of neurological immune-mediated disorders (dated by TCRdb to about 2019). The library was prepared using 5' RACE. TCRdb names Illumina HiSeq 2500 as the instrument used. Starting from the raw public reads, TCRdb applied fastp trimming at Q25, assembled clones with MiXCR and retained in-frame beta chains. CDR3 protein duplicates are merged, each entry listing the most common genes and DNA. In this sample the table shows nearly 45,000 distinct CDR3 sequences, 12% of which occur a single time. Together, the top ten hold 1.3% of the sample. What was sequenced was PBMCs. These receptors all come from a female donor in good health.

Comments on this clonotype: An end of the junction differs from the germline gene, which may be a read error. This chain's CDR3 is CTSRNKGDEKLFF. DNA of the CDR3: TGTACCAGCAGAAATAAGGGGGATGAAAAACTGTTTTTT. The genes are TRBV27 and TRBJ1-4, with D maybe TRBD1 (6 bases). The CDR3 covers 13 residues. Looked up from germline, CDR1 is MNHEY and CDR2 is SMNVEV (reference sequence).

This clonotype has ten or more counts. The chain combines TRBV5-1 with TRBJ1-2; D is possibly TRBD1 (6 bases). With 1 base removed from V and 4 bases from J, the gap between germline ends came to 14 bases. Germline V gene lookup returns CDR1 SGHRS and CDR2 YFSETQ. The length of the CDR3 is 15 residues. The CDR3 is CASSLRGGERYGYTF. As DNA, the CDR3 is TGCGCCAGCAGCTTGCGAGGGGGGGAACGCTATGGCTACACCTTC.

This clonotype was found many times. The chain links TRBV6-5 to TRBJ1-1; possible D gene TRBD1, 5 bases. The CDR3 has 13 residues. CDR1 is MNHEY and CDR2 is SVGAGI in the germline V gene. The V gene lost 7 bases and the J gene lost 8 bases, with 17 bases spanning the gap. Written as DNA, the CDR3 is TGTGCCAGCAATAGGGACCTACATTCGGAAGCTTTCTTT. Its protein product is CASNRDLHSEAFF.